Following are 31 T cell receptor beta chains from one sample sequenced in a study of molecular identifiers for immune sequencing clone quantification. TCRdb itself ran the PCR reads through MiXCR, one entry per CDR3 protein. The sample comprises 90,000 or so distinct CDR3 sequences, roughly 23% of which are singletons, and about 1% rests with the top ten. The specimen sequenced was naive CD8+ T cells from blood, with Jurkat cell RNA spiked in. Subset denoted: FACS-sorted CD8+CD4-CCR7+CD45RA+ naive T cells. The source is a human donor in good health. Some libraries in this study had Jurkat cell RNA spiked in.

The sample holds many counts of this clonotype. The V gene is TRBV27, the J gene TRBJ2-7; D is possibly TRBD1 or TRBD2 (6 bases each). Germline V CDR1 and CDR2: MNHEY, SMNVEV (reference sequence). There are 13 residues in the CDR3. The V and J ends lost 6 bases and 2 bases respectively, with 11 bases between them. Written as DNA, the CDR3 is TGTGCCAGCAGATGGAGGGGGACCTACGAGCAGTACTTC. Translated: CASRWRGTYEQYF.

This clonotype showed up many times. The genes are TRBV2 and TRBJ2-2; D perhaps matches TRBD1 (5 bases). Trimming took 2 bases from V and 6 from J, leaving 16 bases between them. The CDR3 covers 16 residues. The germline V gene has CDR1 SNHLY and CDR2 FYNNEI. CDR3 nucleotides: TGTGCCAGCAGTGAATTAGGGGAACGCGGACCCGGGGAGCTGTTTTTT. This translates into CASSELGERGPGELFF.

At least ten counts were recorded for this clonotype. The J gene is TRBJ2-1, the V gene TRBV13; either TRBD1 or TRBD2 may supply D (5 bases each). Germline V gene lookup returns CDR1 PRHDT and CDR2 FYEKMQ (reference sequence). Trimming cost V 4 bases and J 9 bases, with 19 bases left between them. CDR3 length: 15 amino acids. CDR3 sequence reads: CASSSPGTPGGEQFF. The CDR3 DNA reads as TGTGCCAGCAGCTCACCCGGGACCCCAGGCGGTGAGCAGTTCTTC.

This clonotype occurred a few times. The chain couples TRBV30 to TRBJ1-5; the D gene is possibly TRBD1 (5 bases). V gave up 2 bases and J gave up 2 bases, with 13 bases separating them. The CDR3 extends over 15 amino acids. The germline gives CDR1 GTSNPN, CDR2 SVGIG (reference sequence). CDR3 DNA sequence: TGTGCCTGGAGTCTCAGGGCGGGAGGCAATCAGCCCCAGCATTTT. This sequence encodes CAWSLRAGGNQPQHF.

J is TRBJ2-1 and V is TRBV2; 11 positions agree with TRBD2. The CDR3 is 15 residues long. V trimming: 4 bases; J trimming: 5 bases; junction bases outside the gene matches: 4. Germline CDR1 and CDR2: SNHLY and FYNNEI. The CDR3 nucleotides are TGTGCCAGCAGTGTGGGACTAGCGGAGAACAATGAGCAGTTCTTC. Amino acid sequence: CASSVGLAENNEQFF.

This clonotype was found many times. CDR3 in DNA: TGTGCCAGTAGTATACAGGGAGTAGGGACAGATACGCAGTATTTT. It codes for CASSIQGVGTDTQYF. The rearrangement uses TRBV19 and TRBJ2-3; perhaps D is TRBD1 or TRBD2 (5 bases each). Trimming stripped 2 bases from V and 3 bases from J, with 12 bases between. The CDR3 extends over 15 amino acids. The V gene's germline CDR1 is LNHDA and CDR2 SQIVND (reference sequence).

This clonotype was detected a few times. This chain links TRBV6-5 with TRBJ2-7, with TRBD1 identical over 8 bases. This CDR3 is 14 amino acids long. The germline CDR1 and CDR2 sequences are MNHEY and SVGAGI. Trimming at V came to 5 bases and at J to 3 bases, leaving 6 bases not matched to a gene. The CDR3 sequence: CASSLRDRSYEQYF. CDR3 in DNA: TGTGCCAGCAGTCTACGGGACAGGAGCTACGAGCAGTACTTC.

This chain connects TRBV13 to TRBJ2-7; TRBD2 agrees at 7 bases. This CDR3 is built from 15 residues. Trimming cost V 5 bases and J 4 bases; bases outside gene matches: 11. CDR1 and CDR2 (germline): PRHDT, FYEKMQ (reference sequence). CDR3 bases: TGTGCCAGCAGCCCCCGGGCGGGAGTGGTGTACGAGCAGTACTTC. This translates into CASSPRAGVVYEQYF.

The sample holds many counts of this clonotype. The V call is TRBV6-5, the J call TRBJ1-5, with no clear D. The V end was cut by 0 bases, the J end by 7 bases, with 7 bases between. Germline V CDR1 and CDR2: MNHEY, SVGAGI. The CDR3 runs 13 residues. CDR3 sequence reads: CASSYSNEQPQHF. DNA of the CDR3: TGTGCCAGCAGTTACTCCAATGAACAGCCCCAGCATTTT.

Many counts were recorded for this clonotype. V and J are TRBV20-1 and TRBJ2-1, with 13 bases lining up with TRBD2. The V and J ends lost 7 bases and 0 bases, in that order; junction bases with no gene match: 9. Looked up from germline, CDR1 is DFQATT and CDR2 is SNEGSKA (reference sequence). The CDR3 has 17 amino acids. As DNA, the CDR3 is TGCAGTGGGAGGGGGACTAGCGGGACTAGCTCCTACAATGAGCAGTTCTTC. This codes for CSGRGTSGTSSYNEQFF.

On this clonotype itself: One end of the junction fails to match germline, which may point to a read error. The gene calls are TRBV25-1 and TRBJ2-7; D perhaps matches TRBD1 (5 bases). This CDR3 contains 14 residues. Per the germline V gene, CDR1 is MGHDK and CDR2 is SYGVNS. The CDR3 loop is CANSELQDSYEQYF. The CDR3, as DNA: TGTGCCAACAGTGAATTACAGGACTCCTACGAGCAGTACTTC.

This clonotype was counted ten times or more. The chain links TRBV6-1 to TRBJ2-7, with 12 nucleotides matching TRBD2. This CDR3 has 14 amino acids. Per the germline V gene, CDR1 is MNHNS and CDR2 is SASEGT. The J segment lost 3 bases and the V segment lost 5 bases, leaving 2 bases of the junction unmatched. DNA for the CDR3: TGTGCCAGCAGTACGACTAGCGGGAGCTACGAGCAGTACTTC. It encodes CASSTTSGSYEQYF.

This clonotype was detected a few times. This sequence joins TRBV11-2 and TRBJ2-5, with D uncertain. Germline CDR1 SGHAT, CDR2 FQNNGV. The CDR3 extends over 15 amino acids. Trimming left V 1 base short and J 2 bases short, with 11 bases between. CDR3 bases: TGTGCCAGCAGCTTAGGTTATGGTGTGCAAGAGACCCAGTACTTC. This encodes CASSLGYGVQETQYF.

This clonotype was counted many times. The chain has TRBV20-1 and TRBJ1-1; D is ambiguous. Germline values: CDR1 DFQATT, CDR2 SNEGSKA (reference sequence). The CDR3 spans 14 residues. V was clipped by 0 bases and J by 1 base, with 9 bases between them. The chain's CDR3 is CSARDSVGNTEAFF. DNA of the CDR3: TGCAGTGCTAGAGACTCAGTTGGGAACACTGAAGCTTTCTTT.

The chain carries TRBV15 and TRBJ2-7; the match to TRBD2 covers 12 bases. Trimming removed 5 bases from V and 5 bases from J; junction bases left unmatched: 7. The CDR3 loop spans 15 amino acids. Germline CDR1 LNHNV, CDR2 YYDKDF (reference sequence). The CDR3 DNA reads TGTGCCACCAGCTATAGACTAGCGGGAGCCAACGAGCAGTACTTC. The encoded protein is CATSYRLAGANEQYF.

This clonotype came up many times. V is TRBV9 and J is TRBJ2-7, with D perhaps TRBD2 (6 bases). Germline V CDR1 and CDR2: SGDLS, YYNGEE. V shed 3 bases and J shed 5 bases, with 15 bases lying between them. The CDR3 sequence is 14 residues long. CDR3 amino acids: CASSADGTLDEQYF. As DNA, the CDR3 is TGTGCCAGCAGCGCCGACGGGACTCTCGACGAGCAGTACTTC.

A few counts support this clonotype. Given a much more abundant clone one base away, this may be a read error. The CDR3 is CGVRHTGDYEQYF. CDR3 sequence (DNA): TGCGGCGTGCGTCACACCGGGGACTACGAGCAGTACTTC. This chain connects TRBV29-1 to TRBJ2-7, with D perhaps TRBD2 (5 bases). The CDR3 sequence is 13 residues long. CDR1 and CDR2 (germline): SQVTM, ANQGSEA.

The genes are TRBV24-1 and TRBJ2-3; maybe TRBD1 (5 bases). The CDR3 totals 16 residues. Germline values: CDR1 KGHDR, CDR2 SFDVKD. V lost 5 bases, J lost 4 bases, and 18 bases lay in between. For the CDR3, the DNA is TGTGCCACCAGTGGGCCCGGACATGGAACCCCAGATACGCAGTATTTT. Its translation: CATSGPGHGTPDTQYF.

This clonotype was counted ten times or more. The rearrangement joins TRBV7-9 to TRBJ2-7; 9 bases fit TRBD1. CDR1 SEHNR and CDR2 FQNEAQ come from the germline V gene (reference sequence). Unmatched junction bases numbered 6, after V lost 3 bases and J lost 3 bases. This CDR3 region has 15 residues. The CDR3 region is CASSFPGQGNYEQYF. For the CDR3, the DNA is TGTGCCAGCAGCTTCCCGGGACAGGGTAACTACGAGCAGTACTTC.

As concerns this clonotype: This may be a read error, as it is one base from a much larger clone. V gene TRBV7-9 combines with J gene TRBJ1-1; D not certain. CDR1 and CDR2 (germline): SEHNR, FQNEAQ (reference sequence). There are 14 residues in the CDR3. CDR3 sequence reads: CAGSPPGRDTEAFF. In DNA, the CDR3 is TGTGCCGGCAGCCCCCCCGGCCGAGACACTGAAGCTTTCTTT.

On this clonotype: This may come from a read error, since a much larger clone is one base off. V is TRBV14 and J is TRBJ2-2, with D possibly matching TRBD2 (6 bases). The CDR3 contains 16 residues. Germline assignment: CDR1 SGHDN and CDR2 FVKESK. Here the CDR3 reads CASSPAGTSNTGELLF. For the CDR3, the DNA is TGTGCCAGCAGCCCAGCAGGGACTTCGAACACCGGGGAGCTGCTTTTT. Filled out from reference TRBV14 and TRBJ2-2, the complete variable domain reads EAGVTQFPSHSVIEKGQTVTLRCDPISGHDNLYWYRRVMGKEIKFLLHFVKESKQDESGMPNNRFLAERTGGTYSTLKVQPAELEDSGVYFCASSPAGTSNTGELLFGEGSRLTVL.

The chain couples TRBV11-2 to TRBJ2-5, with a possible D match to TRBD1 (5 bases). Germline V gene sequence: CDR1 SGHAT, CDR2 FQNNGV. This CDR3 region has 15 residues. With 1 base removed from V and 7 bases from J, the gap between germline ends came to 16 bases. CDR3 sequence reads: CASSLVPGLEGTQYF. Here the CDR3 DNA reads TGTGCCAGCAGCTTAGTTCCAGGGCTAGAAGGGACCCAGTACTTC.

V gene TRBV20-1 combines with J gene TRBJ2-7, with D unclear. The length of the CDR3 is 18 residues. Trimming removed 0 bases from V and 3 bases from J, with 24 bases in between. CDR1 and CDR2 from the germline V gene are DFQATT and SNEGSKA (reference sequence). CDR3 in amino acids: CSARDLDFIGFKGYEQYF. The CDR3 nucleotides read TGCAGTGCTAGAGATCTTGACTTCATCGGGTTTAAGGGCTACGAGCAGTACTTC.

Worth noting for this clonotype: A much larger clone differs from this one at a single base, so this may be a read error. The genes are TRBV2 and TRBJ1-4, with D unclear. The CDR3 is made up of 15 amino acids. The germline V gene has CDR1 SNHLY and CDR2 FYNNEI. CDR3 sequence: CASSQYTATNEQLFF. CDR3 DNA sequence: TGTGCCAGCAGTCAATACACTGCAACTAATGAACAACTGTTTTTT.

This clonotype was counted many times. The V and J genes are TRBV27 and TRBJ2-5; 11 bases line up with TRBD2. The J segment lost 2 bases and the V segment lost 5 bases, leaving 7 bases of the junction unmatched. Germline V gene sequence: CDR1 MNHEY, CDR2 SMNVEV (reference sequence). The CDR3 is 16 amino acids. The CDR3 coding sequence is TGTGCCAGCAGTACCGGGACTAGCGGAGCACAAGAGACCCAGTACTTC. As protein: CASSTGTSGAQETQYF.

The table lists this clonotype with a few counts. CDR3 sequence (DNA): TGCAGTGCTAGAGTTTACGGACTAGCGGGACGGCAGCAAGAGACCCAGTACTTC. Translated, it gives CSARVYGLAGRQQETQYF. The rearrangement links TRBV20-1 to TRBJ2-5, with 12 nucleotides matching TRBD2. V lost 1 base and J lost 2; bases outside the gene matches: 11. CDR1 and CDR2 from the germline V gene are DFQATT and SNEGSKA (reference sequence). The CDR3 consists of 18 residues.

This clonotype was counted only a few times. This rearrangement joins TRBV13 to TRBJ1-1, with D possibly TRBD1 on 5 matching bases. V was pared by 0 bases and J by 3 bases, with 8 bases between. This CDR3 comprises 14 residues. In germline, CDR1 is PRHDT, CDR2 FYEKMQ (reference sequence). The CDR3 is CASSLGWGDTEAFF. The CDR3 region has the DNA TGTGCCAGCAGCTTAGGTTGGGGGGACACTGAAGCTTTCTTT.

Remarks on this clonotype: One end of the junction is discordant with germline, which a read error may explain. The chain couples TRBV29-1 to TRBJ1-2; no clear D gene. Germline-derived CDR1 and CDR2 are SQVTM and ANQGSEA. The CDR3 spans 11 residues. The CDR3 sequence is CSVVSNYGNTF. In nucleotides, the CDR3 is TGCAGCGTTGTGTCCAACTATGGCAACACCTTC.

This clonotype has ten or more counts. The chain joins TRBV7-9 to TRBJ1-5; 7 bases align to TRBD1. CDR1 SEHNR and CDR2 FQNEAQ come from the germline V gene (reference sequence). CDR3 length equals 15 residues. With V trimmed by 5 bases and J by 3 bases, 7 bases remained unmatched. CDR3 in amino acids: CASSPPGGSNQPQHF. The CDR3 DNA follows: TGTGCCAGCAGCCCACCAGGGGGGTCCAATCAGCCCCAGCATTTT.

This clonotype occurred a few times. At one of its ends the junction is not consistent with the germline gene, which may arise from a read error. This chain uses TRBV7-8 with TRBJ1-4; possibly TRBD1 for D (6 bases). This CDR3 region has 17 residues. The germline gives CDR1 SGHVS, CDR2 FQNEAQ. The chain's CDR3 is CASSLSGSGGENERLFF. CDR3 sequence (DNA): TGTGCCAGCAGCTTATCGGGGTCGGGGGGCGAGAATGAAAGACTGTTTTTT. The complete variable domain, with remaining parts taken from reference TRBV7-8 and TRBJ1-4, reads GAGVSQSPRYKVAKRGQDVALRCDPISGHVSLFWYQQALGQGPEFLTYFQNEAQLDKSGLPSDRFFAERPEGSVSTLKIQRTQQEDSAVYLCASSLSGSGGENERLFFGSGTQLSVL.

The chain combines TRBV6-5 with TRBJ1-5; D not resolved. Germline V gene lookup returns CDR1 MNHEY and CDR2 SVGAGI. The V and J ends lost 6 bases and 6 bases respectively, with 9 bases between them. The CDR3 spans 12 residues. The CDR3 DNA follows: TGTGCCAGCAGGGACGCCAGTCAGCCCCAGCATTTT. Its translation: CASRDASQPQHF.